A selection of T cell receptor beta chains follows, all from one sample in a study of regulatory T cells in long-lasting Graves disease. TCRdb independently ran MiXCR on the multiplex PCR reads; one entry per CDR3 protein. The repertoire holds around 360,000 distinct CDR3 sequences, about a sixth seen once, with 20% to 25% in the top ten. These data were likewise used in another study, on T cells in Graves' hyperthyroidism and ophthalmopathy.

Sequencing was performed on peripheral blood mononuclear cells (PBMCs), taken at new diagnosis, from a patient treated with antithyroid drugs. The receptors here all came from a woman in her late teens or twenties with Graves disease. Each CDR3 is given with its conserved first and last residue.

j_call | v_call | cdr3_aa
TRBJ1-1 | TRBV19 | CASRGLQVAFF
TRBJ1-1 | TRBV19 | CASSMERGWTEAFF
TRBJ2-1 | TRBV24-1 | CATSAGAPNNEQFF
TRBJ2-7 | TRBV29-1 | CSVVGLAGPYEQYF
TRBJ2-3 | TRBV6-2/TRBV6-3 | CASRSYLAGADTQYF
TRBJ2-5 | TRBV7-7 | CASSPGLARETQYF
TRBJ2-7 | TRBV6-1 | CASSQAGLEEQYF
TRBJ2-1 | TRBV5-1 | CASSYRTGGFNEQFF
TRBJ1-1 | TRBV5-8 | CASSLALQGLNTEAFF
TRBJ1-2 | TRBV29-1 | CSADRAGGYTF
TRBJ2-1 | TRBV14 | CASSQAIRDEQFF
TRBJ2-1 | TRBV20-1 | CSARDKALPSLEQFF
TRBJ2-3 | TRBV2 | CASSDMGTDTQYF
TRBJ2-7 | TRBV7-2 | CASSFNTPRGEQYF
TRBJ2-7 | TRBV12-3/TRBV12-4 | CASSLFGTGSYEQYF
TRBJ2-5 | TRBV3-1 | CASSQGVQETQYF
TRBJ2-7 | TRBV12-3/TRBV12-4 | CASSLELAGDRRSYEQYF
TRBJ2-1 | TRBV6-1 | CASSEGTGGNEQFF
TRBJ1-4 | TRBV11-2 | CASSLRQEEKLFF
TRBJ2-7 | TRBV13 | CASSSRDPGWGLDEQYF
TRBJ1-3 | TRBV6-2/TRBV6-3 | CASSYPLQENSGNTIYF
TRBJ2-7 | TRBV3-1 | CASSHAPGASYEQYF
TRBJ1-4 | TRBV9 | CASSGGVVANEKLFF
TRBJ2-2 | TRBV18 | CASSPNRGNTGELFF
TRBJ1-2 | TRBV15 | CATSRDEGRGADYGYTF
TRBJ2-7 | TRBV6-5 | CASSYTTDYEQYF
TRBJ2-4 | TRBV19 | CASSILPMGTIQYF
TRBJ2-7 | TRBV20-1 | CSAPEGRVTYEQYF
TRBJ1-1 | TRBV5-1 | CASSMTREGGQHAPEAFF
TRBJ2-7 | TRBV10-3 | CAITARQGMDEQYF
TRBJ1-1 | TRBV9 | CASSVADLNTEAFF
TRBJ2-1 | TRBV19 | CASMGPPGNEQFF
TRBJ2-1 | TRBV13 | CASSSWRVGEQFF
TRBJ2-7 | TRBV3-1 | CASSQTRIAYEQYF
TRBJ2-3 | TRBV19 | CASSNTRGAHTDTQYF
TRBJ2-7 | TRBV19 | CASSALGTESSYEQYF
TRBJ1-3 | TRBV5-1 | CASSSTGSANTIYF
TRBJ1-1 | TRBV3-1 | CASSQGRSMNTEAFF
TRBJ2-5 | TRBV6-1 | CASRAGTGIQETQYF
TRBJ1-1 | TRBV6-1 | CACSKTGDTEAFF
TRBJ2-6 | TRBV19 | CASSPGQGPPGANVLTF
TRBJ2-2 | TRBV6-2/TRBV6-3 | CASSQGRELFF
TRBJ2-3 | TRBV20-1 | CSAPMDRGRSDTQYF
TRBJ1-4 | TRBV28 | CASNGYQGKEKLFF
TRBJ2-1 | TRBV4-1 | CASSFRTSGTGGPNEQFF
TRBJ2-3 | TRBV4-1 | CASSQSGGTQYF
TRBJ2-3 | TRBV4-2 | CASSQEAGGYTDTQYF
TRBJ2-3 | TRBV28 | CASVGGAGTDTQYF
TRBJ2-3 | TRBV10-3 | CAISESGTGPKVTQYF